The present entry profiles one TCR beta chain with its context. The antigen is undetermined. Deletions cut 3 bases from V and 5 bases from J, with 14 bases between. CDR3 length equals 14 residues. The germline gives CDR1 SGHDT, CDR2 YYEEEE. TCRdb's table, derived via immunoSEQ multiplex PCR, lists solely in-frame clones and lacks some. In the table there are just over 95,000 clones, roughly 84% of which are singletons. This entry belongs to a study of OX40 agonist ivuxolimab in advanced cancers. Study-level points and caveats: Blood T cells, both CD4+ and CD8+, expanded clonally by week 6 at 0.1 to 3.0 mg/kg.

Excluded were patients having autoimmune disease history or systemic immunosuppression. This sample comprised CD4+ or CD8+ T cells sorted from blood, obtained in a trial of the OX40 agonist ivuxolimab. The chain combines TRBV5-6 with TRBJ1-1; tentative D call: TRBD1 (5 bases). The source of this sequence is an adult with an advanced solid tumor such as melanoma, head and neck, liver or kidney cancer. Written as DNA, the CDR3 is TGTGCCAGCAGCTCGCGACAGCTGGGTACTGAAGCTTTCTTT. It encodes CASSSRQLGTEAFF.